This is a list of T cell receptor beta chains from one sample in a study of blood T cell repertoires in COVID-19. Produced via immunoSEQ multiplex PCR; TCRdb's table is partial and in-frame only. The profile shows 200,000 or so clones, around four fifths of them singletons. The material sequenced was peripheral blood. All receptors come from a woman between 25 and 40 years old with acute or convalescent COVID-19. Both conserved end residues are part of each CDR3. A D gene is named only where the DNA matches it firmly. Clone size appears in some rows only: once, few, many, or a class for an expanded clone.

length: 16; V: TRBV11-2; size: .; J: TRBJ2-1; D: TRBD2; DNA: TGTGCCAGCAGCTTAGGTTGGGCTAGCGGGAGGACTGAGCAGTTCTTC; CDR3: CASSLGWASGRTEQFF
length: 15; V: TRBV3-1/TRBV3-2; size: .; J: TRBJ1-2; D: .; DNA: TGTGCCAGCAGCCAAACCCCGCAGGGGAACTATGGCTACACCTTC; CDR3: CASSQTPQGNYGYTF
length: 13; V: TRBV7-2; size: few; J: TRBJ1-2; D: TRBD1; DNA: TGTGCCAGCGGGACAGGGGGCAACTATGGCTACACCTTC; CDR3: CASGTGGNYGYTF
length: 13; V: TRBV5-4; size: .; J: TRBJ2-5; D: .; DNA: TGTGCCAGCAGCTTGACTATCTATGAGACCCAGTACTTC; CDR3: CASSLTIYETQYF
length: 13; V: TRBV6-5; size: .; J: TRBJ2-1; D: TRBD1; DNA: TGTGCCAGCAGAAATTCCCAGGGGGCTCTTCAGTTCTTC; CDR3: CASRNSQGALQFF
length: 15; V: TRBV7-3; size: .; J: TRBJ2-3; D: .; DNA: TGTGCCAGCAGCTTAACGATGGCACACACAGATACGCAGTATTTT; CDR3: CASSLTMAHTDTQYF
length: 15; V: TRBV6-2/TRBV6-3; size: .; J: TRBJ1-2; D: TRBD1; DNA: TGTGCCAGCAGGTACTGCTTAGAAGGGGGCTGTGGCTACACCTTC; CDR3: CASRYCLEGGCGYTF
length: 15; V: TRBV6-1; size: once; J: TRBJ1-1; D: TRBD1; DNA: TGTGCCAGCAGTGACCGCAGGGGGCAGGCCACTGAAGCTTTCTTT; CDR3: CASSDRRGQATEAFF
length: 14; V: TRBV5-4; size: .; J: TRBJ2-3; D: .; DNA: TGTGCCAGCAGTTCCGTTGGGGGCCTAGATACGCAGTATTTT; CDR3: CASSSVGGLDTQYF
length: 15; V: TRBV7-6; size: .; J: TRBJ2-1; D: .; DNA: TGTGCCAGCAGCTTACCGGTGCAGGGTTACAATGAGCAGTTCTTC; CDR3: CASSLPVQGYNEQFF
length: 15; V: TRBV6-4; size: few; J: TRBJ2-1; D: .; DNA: TGTGCCAGCAGCGCCTCCCCTGACAGCTACAATGAGCAGTTCTTC; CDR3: CASSASPDSYNEQFF
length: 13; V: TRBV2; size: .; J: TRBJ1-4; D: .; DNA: TGTGCCAGCAGTGAATTGACAGCAGAAAAACTGTTTTTT; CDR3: CASSELTAEKLFF
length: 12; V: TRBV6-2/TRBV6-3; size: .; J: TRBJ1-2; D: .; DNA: TGTGCCAGCAGCCGCAGTAACTATGGCTACACCTTC; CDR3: CASSRSNYGYTF
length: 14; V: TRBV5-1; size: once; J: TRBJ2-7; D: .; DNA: TGCGCCAGCAGCTCTTCAACAGGGATCTACGAGCAGTACTTC; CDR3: CASSSSTGIYEQYF
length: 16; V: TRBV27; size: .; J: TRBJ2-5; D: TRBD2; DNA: TGTGCCAGCAGTGTCTGGACTAGCGGGAGGTTCGAGACCCAGTACTTC; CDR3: CASSVWTSGRFETQYF
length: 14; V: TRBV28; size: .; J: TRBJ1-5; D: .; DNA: TGTGCCAGCAGTTTAAGACTCAGCAATCAGCCCCAGCATTTT; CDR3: CASSLRLSNQPQHF
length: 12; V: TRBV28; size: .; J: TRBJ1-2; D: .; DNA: TGTGCCAGCAGTATGCCCCGGAGCGGCTACACCTTC; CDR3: CASSMPRSGYTF
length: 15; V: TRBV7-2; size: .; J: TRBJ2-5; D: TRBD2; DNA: TGTGCCAGCAGCCGGACTAGCGGGAGGCAAGAGACCCAGTACTTC; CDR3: CASSRTSGRQETQYF
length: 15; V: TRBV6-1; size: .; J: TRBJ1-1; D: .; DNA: TGTGCCAGCAGTGAAGCGCTTCGCATACTTCCTGAAGCTTTCTTT; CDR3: CASSEALRILPEAFF
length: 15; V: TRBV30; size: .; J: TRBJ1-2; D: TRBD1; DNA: TGTGCCTGGAGTTCCGGGGACAGACCCAACTATGGCTACACCTTC; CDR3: CAWSSGDRPNYGYTF
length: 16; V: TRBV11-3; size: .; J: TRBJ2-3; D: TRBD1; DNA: TGTGCCAGCAGCTCTAGTTGGGACAGAGATCCAGATACGCAGTATTTT; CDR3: CASSSSWDRDPDTQYF
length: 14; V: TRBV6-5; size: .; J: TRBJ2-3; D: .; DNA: TGTGCCAGCAGTTGGACAGCGCTCCTAGATACGCAGTATTTT; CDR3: CASSWTALLDTQYF
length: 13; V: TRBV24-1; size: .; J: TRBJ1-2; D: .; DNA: TGTGCCACCAGTGGTGGGGGCTGGTATGGCTACACCTTC; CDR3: CATSGGGWYGYTF
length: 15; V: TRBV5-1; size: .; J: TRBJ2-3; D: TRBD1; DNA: TGCGCCAGCAGCTCAGGACAGGGTGGGACAGATACGCAGTATTTT; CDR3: CASSSGQGGTDTQYF
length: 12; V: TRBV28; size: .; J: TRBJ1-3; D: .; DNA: TGTGCCCAGCGAGGTGCTGGAAACACCATATATTTT; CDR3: CAQRGAGNTIYF
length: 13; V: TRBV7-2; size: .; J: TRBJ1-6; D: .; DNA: TGTGCCAGCAGCCCCCAGGAGGGGTCACCCCTCCACTTT; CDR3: CASSPQEGSPLHF
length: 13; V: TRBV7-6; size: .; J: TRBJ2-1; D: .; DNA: TGTGCCAGCAGTACCCTCCCCGGGAATGAGCAGTTCTTC; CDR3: CASSTLPGNEQFF
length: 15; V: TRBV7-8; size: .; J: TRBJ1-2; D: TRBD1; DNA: TGTGCCAGCAGCGAACCGGGACAGGGAGGGTATGGCTACACCTTC; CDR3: CASSEPGQGGYGYTF
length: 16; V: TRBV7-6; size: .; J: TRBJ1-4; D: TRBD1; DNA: TGTGCCAGCAGCTTCGACCAGGGGGTTCGTAATGAAAAACTGTTTTTT; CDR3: CASSFDQGVRNEKLFF
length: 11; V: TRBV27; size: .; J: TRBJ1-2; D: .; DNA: TGTGCCAGCGGAGGGCGGTATGGCTACACCTTC; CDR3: CASGGRYGYTF
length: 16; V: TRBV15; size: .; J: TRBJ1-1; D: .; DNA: TGTGCCACCAGCAGAGGAACCGGGGGGCGCGGCACTGAAGCTTTCTTT; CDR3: CATSRGTGGRGTEAFF
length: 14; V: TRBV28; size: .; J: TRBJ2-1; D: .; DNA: TGTGCCAGCAGTTTAACCCCCGGGTGGGATGAGCAGTTCTTC; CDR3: CASSLTPGWDEQFF
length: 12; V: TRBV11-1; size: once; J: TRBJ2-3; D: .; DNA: TGTGCCAGCAGCCTTCTCCTAGATACGCAGTATTTT; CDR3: CASSLLLDTQYF
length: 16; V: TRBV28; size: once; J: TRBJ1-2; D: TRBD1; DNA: TGTGCCAGCAGCCAAGCTCCCGGGACAGGGGGCTCAGGCTACACCTTC; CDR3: CASSQAPGTGGSGYTF
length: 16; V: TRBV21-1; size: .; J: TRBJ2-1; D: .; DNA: TGTGCCAGCAGCAAAAATATCAGGGGCGTCTACAATGAGCAGTTCTTC; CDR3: CASSKNIRGVYNEQFF
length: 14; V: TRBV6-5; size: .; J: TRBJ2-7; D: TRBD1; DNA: TGTGCCAGCAGCGCAGACAGGGGAGGCTACGAGCAGTACTTC; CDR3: CASSADRGGYEQYF
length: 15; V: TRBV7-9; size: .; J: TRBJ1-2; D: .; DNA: TGTGCCAGCAGCTTAGGATCGATTGGCAACTATGGCTACACCTTC; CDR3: CASSLGSIGNYGYTF
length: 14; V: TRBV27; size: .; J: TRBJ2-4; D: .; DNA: TGTGCCAGCAGTGCGCAGGGTCCGAAAAACATTCAGTACTTC; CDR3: CASSAQGPKNIQYF
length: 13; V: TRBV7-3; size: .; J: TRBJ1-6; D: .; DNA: TGTGCCAGCAGCTCCGACATCAATTCACCCCTCCACTTT; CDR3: CASSSDINSPLHF
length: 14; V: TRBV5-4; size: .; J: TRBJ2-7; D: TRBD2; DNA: TGTGCCAGCAGCGTAGGGACTAGTTTTCGGGAGCAGTACTTC; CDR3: CASSVGTSFREQYF
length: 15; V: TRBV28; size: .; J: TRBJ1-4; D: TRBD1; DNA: TGTGCCAGCAGTTCCCTCAGGGGGCTTAATGAAAAACTGTTTTTT; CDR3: CASSSLRGLNEKLFF
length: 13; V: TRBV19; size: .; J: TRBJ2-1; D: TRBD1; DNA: TGTGCCAGTAGTGGACAGGGGCGGGGAGAGCAGTTCTTC; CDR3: CASSGQGRGEQFF
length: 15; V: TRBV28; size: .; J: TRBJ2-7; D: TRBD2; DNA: TGTGCCATCCACAACCTCCTGACTAGCGCCCGGGAGCAGTACTTC; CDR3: CAIHNLLTSAREQYF
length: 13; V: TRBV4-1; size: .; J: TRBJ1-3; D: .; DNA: TGCGCCAGCAGCCAAGGAGGACGGGGCACCATATATTTT; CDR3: CASSQGGRGTIYF
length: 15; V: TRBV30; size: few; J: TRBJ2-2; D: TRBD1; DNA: TGTGCCTGGAGCGGGACAGGGGTTGTAGCCGGGGAGCTGTTTTTT; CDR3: CAWSGTGVVAGELFF
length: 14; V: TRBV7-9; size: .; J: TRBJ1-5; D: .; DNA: TGTGCCAGCAGCCTTGACAGCAAACATCAGCCCCAGCATTTT; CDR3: CASSLDSKHQPQHF
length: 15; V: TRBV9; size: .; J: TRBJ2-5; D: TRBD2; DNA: TGTGCCAGCAGCGTAACCCCTAGCGGTCAAGAGACCCAGTACTTC; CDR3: CASSVTPSGQETQYF
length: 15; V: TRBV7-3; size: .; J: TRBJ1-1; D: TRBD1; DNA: TGTGCCAGCAGCTTAGGGGACAGGGGAAACACTGAAGCTTTCTTT; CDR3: CASSLGDRGNTEAFF
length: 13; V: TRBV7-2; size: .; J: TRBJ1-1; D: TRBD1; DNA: TGTGCCAGCAGCGGACAGGCCCGCACTGAAGCTTTCTTT; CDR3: CASSGQARTEAFF
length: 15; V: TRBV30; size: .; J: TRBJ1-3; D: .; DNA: TGTGCCTGGAGTGTTGGGGGGGCGGGAGGAAACACCATATATTTT; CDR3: CAWSVGGAGGNTIYF
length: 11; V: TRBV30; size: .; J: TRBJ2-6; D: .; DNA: TGTGCCTGTACTGGGGCCAACGTCCTGACTTTC; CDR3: CACTGANVLTF